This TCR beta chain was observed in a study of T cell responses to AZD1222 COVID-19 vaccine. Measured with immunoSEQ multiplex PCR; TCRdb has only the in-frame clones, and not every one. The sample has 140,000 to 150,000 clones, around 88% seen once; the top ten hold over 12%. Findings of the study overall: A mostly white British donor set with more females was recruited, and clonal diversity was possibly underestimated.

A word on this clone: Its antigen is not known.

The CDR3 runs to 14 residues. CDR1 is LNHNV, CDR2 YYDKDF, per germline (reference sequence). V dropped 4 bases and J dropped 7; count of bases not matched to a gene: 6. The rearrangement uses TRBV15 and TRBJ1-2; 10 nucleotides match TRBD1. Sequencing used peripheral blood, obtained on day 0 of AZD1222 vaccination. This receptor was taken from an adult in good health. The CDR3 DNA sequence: TGTGCCACCAGCACTCCGGGACAGGGGTCTGGCTACACCTTC. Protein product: CATSTPGQGSGYTF. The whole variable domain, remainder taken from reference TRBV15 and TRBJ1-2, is DAMVIQNPRYQVTQFGKPVTLSCSQTLNHNVMYWYQQKSSQAPKLLFHYYDKDFNNEADTPDNFQSRRPNTSFCFLDIRSPGLGDTAMYLCATSTPGQGSGYTFGSGTRLTVV.